The rows below give T cell receptor beta chains drawn from one sample of a study of shared clonotypes between healthy human individuals. Clones were sequenced by immunoSEQ multiplex PCR, and TCRdb holds only the in-frame ones, with some missing. This table has 2 million to 2.5 million clones, 85% to 95% appearing once. Sequencing input: naive CD4+ T cells sorted from blood. The receptors stem from a man aged 18 to 30 in good health. Each CDR3 is given with its conserved first and last residue. Fields, in order: V gene, clone size, J gene, CDR3 protein. Expanded clones get a size class; other rows say once, few or many, or leave the size out.

TRBV18	once	TRBJ2-4	CASSPIAGQGAKNIQYF
TRBV5-6	.	TRBJ1-6	CASSGGAGPPSPLHF
TRBV5-1	.	TRBJ1-3	CASSLAGYGNTIYF
TRBV7-2	.	TRBJ1-2	CASSRSQMVDSYGYTF
TRBV9	.	TRBJ2-3	CASSASSVTDTQYF
TRBV30	.	TRBJ2-5	CAWSVPGTTQETQYF
TRBV30	once	TRBJ2-7	CAWGPLAYEQYF
TRBV28	.	TRBJ1-4	CASSSGDIADF
TRBV6-5	.	TRBJ2-5	CASRLLGTGQETQYF
TRBV29-1	.	TRBJ2-1	CSGYGTSGRNEQFF
TRBV2	.	TRBJ1-5	CASSGGWGGNQPQHF
TRBV7-9	.	TRBJ2-5	CASSLEYGGSYF
TRBV6-5	.	TRBJ1-1	CASQRGSGHTEAFF
TRBV5-5	.	TRBJ2-2	CASTRNLNTGELFF